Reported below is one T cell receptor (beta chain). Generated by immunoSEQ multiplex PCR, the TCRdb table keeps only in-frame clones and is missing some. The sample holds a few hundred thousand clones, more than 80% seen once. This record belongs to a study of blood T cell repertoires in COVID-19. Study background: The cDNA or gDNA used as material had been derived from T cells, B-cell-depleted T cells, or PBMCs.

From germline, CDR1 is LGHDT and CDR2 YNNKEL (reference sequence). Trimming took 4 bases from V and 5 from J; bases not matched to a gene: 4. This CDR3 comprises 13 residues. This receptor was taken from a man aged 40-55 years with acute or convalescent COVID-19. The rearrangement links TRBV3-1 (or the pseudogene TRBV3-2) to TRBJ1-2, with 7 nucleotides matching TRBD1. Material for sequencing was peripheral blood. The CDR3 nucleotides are TGTGCCAGCAGCCTCGGACAGGCGTATGGCTACACCTTC. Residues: CASSLGQAYGYTF.